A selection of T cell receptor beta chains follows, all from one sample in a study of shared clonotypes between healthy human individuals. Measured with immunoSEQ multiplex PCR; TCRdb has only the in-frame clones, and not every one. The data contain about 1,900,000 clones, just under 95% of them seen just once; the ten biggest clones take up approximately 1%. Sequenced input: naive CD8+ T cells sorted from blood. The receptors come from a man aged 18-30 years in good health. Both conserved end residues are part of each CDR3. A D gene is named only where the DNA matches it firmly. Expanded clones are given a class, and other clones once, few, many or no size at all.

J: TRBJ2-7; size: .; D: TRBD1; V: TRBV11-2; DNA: TGTGCCAGCAGCCCGGGGACAGGGCTTTCCTACGAGCAGTACTTC; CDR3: CASSPGTGLSYEQYF
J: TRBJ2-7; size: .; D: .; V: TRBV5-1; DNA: TGCGCCAGCAGTACCGGGACAACCTACGAGCAGTACTTC; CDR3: CASSTGTTYEQYF
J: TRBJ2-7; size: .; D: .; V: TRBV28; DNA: TGTGCCAGCAGTGGATCAGGGGTACCGGAGTACTTC; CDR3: CASSGSGVPEYF
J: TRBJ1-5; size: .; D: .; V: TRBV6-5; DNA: TGTGCCAGCAGTTACTCAGGAGGAGACAATCAGCCCCAGCATTTT; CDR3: CASSYSGGDNQPQHF
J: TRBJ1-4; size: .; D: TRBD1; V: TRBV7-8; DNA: TGTGCCAGCAGCTGGCCGGGACAGGATGAAAAACTGTTTTTT; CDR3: CASSWPGQDEKLFF
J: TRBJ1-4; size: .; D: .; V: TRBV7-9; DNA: TGTGCCAGCAGCTCCGCTATGGGCGAAAAACTGTTTTTT; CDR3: CASSSAMGEKLFF
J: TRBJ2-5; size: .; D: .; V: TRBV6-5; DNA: TGTGCCGAGACCGGAGAGACCCAGTACTTC; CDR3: CAETGETQYF
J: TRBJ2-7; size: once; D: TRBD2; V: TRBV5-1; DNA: TGCGCCAGCAGCTACGGACTAGCGGGAGGGCAAGTCTACGAGCAGTACTTC; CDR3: CASSYGLAGGQVYEQYF
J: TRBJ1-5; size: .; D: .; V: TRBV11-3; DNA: TGTGCCAGCAGCTTATCTTCCCAGGGGCGTCAGCCCCAGCATTTT; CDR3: CASSLSSQGRQPQHF
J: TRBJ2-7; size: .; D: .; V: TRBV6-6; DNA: TGTGCCAGCAGTCCCGGCCAGGGGCTTATCTACGAGCAGTACTTC; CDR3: CASSPGQGLIYEQYF
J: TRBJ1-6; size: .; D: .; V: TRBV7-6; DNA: TGTGCCAGCAGCCCCGAGGGGGTCTCCTATAATTCACCCCTCCACTTT; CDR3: CASSPEGVSYNSPLHF
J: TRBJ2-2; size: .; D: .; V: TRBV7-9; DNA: TGTGCCAGCAGCCCGACAGTCGCGAACACCGGGGAGCTGTTTTTT; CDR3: CASSPTVANTGELFF
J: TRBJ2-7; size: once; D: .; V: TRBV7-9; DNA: TGTGCCAGCAGCTTAGTAGGTTCCACCTACGAGCAGTACTTC; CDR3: CASSLVGSTYEQYF
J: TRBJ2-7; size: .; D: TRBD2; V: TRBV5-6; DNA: TGTGCCAGCAGCTTGGATGGTAGCGGGAGATACGAGCAGTACTTC; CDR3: CASSLDGSGRYEQYF
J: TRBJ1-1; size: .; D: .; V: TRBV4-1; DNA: TGCGCCAGCAGCCTCAGGGGCGATGAAGCTTTCTTT; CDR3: CASSLRGDEAFF
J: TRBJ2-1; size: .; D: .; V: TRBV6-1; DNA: TGTGCCAGCAGTGATGTCTTAAACAATGAGCAGTTCTTC; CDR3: CASSDVLNNEQFF
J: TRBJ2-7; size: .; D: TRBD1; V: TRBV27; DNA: TGTGCCAGCAGTTTACCGGGACAGAGCTCCTACGAGCAGTACTTC; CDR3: CASSLPGQSSYEQYF
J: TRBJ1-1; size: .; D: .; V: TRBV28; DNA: .; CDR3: CASSFGPGDTEAFF
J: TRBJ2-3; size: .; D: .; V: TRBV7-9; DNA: TGTGCCAGCAGCTTTTATACTAGCACAGATACGCAGTATTTT; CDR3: CASSFYTSTDTQYF
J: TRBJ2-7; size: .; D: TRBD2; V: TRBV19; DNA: TGTGCCAGTAGTAGCCACATCGGCAGTCTAGCGGGAGGGCCGGCCGACGAGCAGTACTTC; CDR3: CASSSHIGSLAGGPADEQYF
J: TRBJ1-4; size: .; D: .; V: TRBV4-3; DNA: TGCGCCAGCAGCCCGGGGGGAGAGGGGGGTGAAAAACTGTTTTTT; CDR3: CASSPGGEGGEKLFF
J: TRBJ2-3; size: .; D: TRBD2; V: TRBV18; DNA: TGTGCCAGCTCCCTCACTAGCGCCAGGGCAGATACGCAGTATTTT; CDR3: CASSLTSARADTQYF
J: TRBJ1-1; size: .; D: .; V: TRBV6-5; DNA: TGTGCCAGCAGTAGTGGAACTGAAGCTTTCTTT; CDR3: CASSSGTEAFF
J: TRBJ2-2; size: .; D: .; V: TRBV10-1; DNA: TGCGCCAGCGCGTACCTCAGGACCGGGGAGCTGTTTTTT; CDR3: CASAYLRTGELFF
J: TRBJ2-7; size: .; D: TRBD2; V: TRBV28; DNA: TGTGCCAGCAGTTTCGGGGGGACCGCCTACGAGCAGTACTTC; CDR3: CASSFGGTAYEQYF
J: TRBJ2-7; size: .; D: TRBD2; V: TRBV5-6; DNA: TGTGCCAGCAGCTTCGGGGCGGGAGCTGGTGAGCAGTACTTC; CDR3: CASSFGAGAGEQYF
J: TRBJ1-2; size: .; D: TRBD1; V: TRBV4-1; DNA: TGCGCCAGCAGCCAAGGCAGGGGGCCCTATGGCTACACCTTC; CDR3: CASSQGRGPYGYTF
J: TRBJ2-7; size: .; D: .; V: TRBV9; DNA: TGTGCCAGCAGCGCGGGCGGGGGCCTTTCCTACGAGCAGTACTTC; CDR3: CASSAGGGLSYEQYF
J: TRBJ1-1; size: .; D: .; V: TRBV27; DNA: TGTGCCAGCACTGAGATGTGGGGGAAGAACACTGAAGCTTTCTTT; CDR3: CASTEMWGKNTEAFF